These 23 T cell receptor beta chains came from one sample sequenced in a study of vaccination effects on CD4 cells after COVID-19. Antigen specificity for these receptors is unknown. Profiling relied on immunoSEQ multiplex PCR, and the TCRdb table lists in-frame clones only, not all of them. The table records some 22,000 clones, more than 60% of them present only once. Sequencing was preceded by expansion of antigen-specific CD4+ T cells with viral peptide pools in the ViraFEST assay. On roughly day 10 of culture, CD4+ T cells were separated out. Participants completed two doses of the BNT162b2 or mRNA-1273 vaccine. The sequences come from CD4+ T cells from PBMCs cultured with SARS-CoV-2 spike peptides, collected after COVID-19 vaccination. The receptor source for this set is a human donor who received a COVID-19 vaccine.

The V and J genes are TRBV2 and TRBJ1-2; TRBD1 is a possible D gene (6 bases). CDR3 length: 18 amino acids. Trimming took off 4 bases at V and 2 bases at J, with 23 bases between the two ends. The germline V gene has CDR1 SNHLY and CDR2 FYNNEI. The DNA for the CDR3 is TGTGCCAGCAGTGTAGGCCCTCCCCAGGGGAGCCGGAACTATGGCTACACCTTC. This translates into CASSVGPPQGSRNYGYTF.

V is TRBV6-4 and J is TRBJ2-3; TRBD2 matches at 15 bases. The germline V gene has CDR1 MRHNA and CDR2 SNTAGT. The CDR3 has 20 residues. Trimming cost V 2 bases and J 4 bases; bases outside gene matches: 13. The CDR3 sequence is CASSDNGLAGGIGGPDTQYF. The CDR3 coding sequence is TGTGCCAGCAGTGACAACGGACTAGCGGGAGGGATAGGAGGCCCAGATACGCAGTATTTT.

This sequence joins TRBV11-2 and TRBJ2-5; D gene ambiguous. CDR1 SGHAT and CDR2 FQNNGV come from the germline V gene. The CDR3 consists of 13 residues. V was shortened by 5 bases and J by 3 bases, with 10 bases between the two germline ends. The CDR3 DNA is TGTGCCAGCAGCCACGGAGACGAAGAGACCCAGTACTTC. This translates into CASSHGDEETQYF.

This sequence joins TRBV3-1 (or the pseudogene TRBV3-2) and TRBJ2-2; no definite D call. The CDR3 consists of 16 residues. The germline V gene has CDR1 LGHDT and CDR2 YNNKEL (reference sequence). V dropped 1 base and J dropped 2 bases, with 11 bases sitting between them. CDR3 sequence reads: CASSQGVGINTGELFF. CDR3 nucleotides: TGTGCCAGCAGCCAAGGAGTAGGGATTAACACCGGGGAGCTGTTTTTT.

The V call is TRBV18, the J call TRBJ2-7; D is undetermined. CDR3 length: 15 amino acids. Germline values: CDR1 KGHSH, CDR2 LQKENI. Trimming pared 4 bases from V and 7 bases from J, leaving 20 bases between. CDR3 in amino acids: CASSLTSDKGLEQYF. Here the CDR3 DNA reads TGTGCCAGCTCACTAACCAGCGATAAAGGCCTGGAGCAGTACTTC.

V and J are TRBV5-1 and TRBJ1-1; 9 bases map to TRBD1. The germline gives CDR1 SGHRS, CDR2 YFSETQ. This CDR3 has 14 amino acids. V lost 7 bases, J lost 1 base, and 5 bases stayed unmatched. CDR3: CASGSTGGNTEAFF. The CDR3 bases are TGCGCCAGCGGATCGACAGGGGGGAACACTGAAGCTTTCTTT.

The V and J genes are TRBV4-1 and TRBJ2-1; 12 bases agree with TRBD2. CDR3 size: 19 residues. Germline V gene sequence: CDR1 MGHRA, CDR2 YSYEKL. V was pared by 3 bases and J by 5 bases, with 14 bases of the junction left unmatched. The CDR3 spells CASSHIGLAGGRYNNEQFF. The CDR3 region has the DNA TGCGCCAGCAGCCATATCGGGCTAGCGGGGGGGCGTTACAACAATGAGCAGTTCTTC.

This chain joins TRBV4-1 and TRBJ1-2, with D uncertain. V lost 0 bases and J lost 3, with 11 bases in between. Germline V gene data show CDR1 as MGHRA and CDR2 as YSYEKL. The CDR3 spans 15 residues. The CDR3 loop reads CASSQDHGGDYGYTF. The CDR3 coding sequence is TGCGCCAGCAGCCAAGATCATGGCGGCGACTATGGCTACACCTTC.

The J gene is TRBJ1-5, the V gene TRBV19; D not resolved. CDR1 LNHDA and CDR2 SQIVND come from the germline V gene (reference sequence). With 3 bases removed from V and 7 bases from J, the gap between germline ends came to 7 bases. The CDR3 consists of 12 residues. The CDR3 is CASSMRGQPQHF. The CDR3 DNA sequence: TGTGCCAGTAGTATGAGAGGGCAGCCCCAGCATTTT.

CDR3 residues: CASSVGTVGNQPQHF. The CDR3 coding sequence is TGTGCCAGCAGCGTCGGGACGGTGGGCAATCAGCCCCAGCATTTT. The V call is TRBV9, the J call TRBJ1-5, with a possible D match to TRBD1 (5 bases). Between the trimmed V and J ends, which lost 2 bases and 2 bases, there was a span of 11 bases. Germline CDR1 and CDR2: SGDLS and YYNGEE. CDR3 length equals 15 residues.

The chain combines TRBV6-4 with TRBJ2-1, with D perhaps TRBD1 or TRBD2 (7 bases each). This CDR3 is 16 amino acids long. V lost 6 bases to trimming and J lost 8 bases, with 23 bases between them. Germline V gene lookup returns CDR1 MRHNA and CDR2 SNTAGT. The DNA of the CDR3 is TGTGCCAGCAGCCCAGGGGGGGGCTTTACAATCTATGAGCAGTTCTTC. Translation: CASSPGGGFTIYEQFF.

This clone was observed a single time. The chain couples TRBV2 to TRBJ1-4, with D unclear. Trimming took off 4 bases at V and 8 bases at J, with 14 bases between the two ends. The CDR3 has 14 amino acids. Germline CDR1 SNHLY, CDR2 FYNNEI. The CDR3 protein is CASSGVVSGEKLFF. The CDR3 DNA reads as TGTGCCAGCAGTGGGGTGGTCTCCGGAGAAAAACTGTTTTTT.

In DNA, the CDR3 is TGTGCCAGCAGTGACTCGATTGGGGGCCGGGCGGGCTACACCTTC. It codes for CASSDSIGGRAGYTF. The J gene is TRBJ1-2, the V gene TRBV6-4, with a weak D call TRBD1 (6 bases). CDR1 is MRHNA and CDR2 is SNTAGT in the germline V gene. V was shortened by 0 bases and J by 8 bases, with 16 bases between the two germline ends. CDR3 size: 15 residues.

This chain uses TRBV6-6 with TRBJ1-1; TRBD1 matches 10 bases. Germline V gene sequence: CDR1 MNHNY, CDR2 SVGAGI (reference sequence). The CDR3 is 14 residues long. The V segment lost 0 bases and the J segment 11 bases; nucleotides outside the gene matches: 6. In DNA, the CDR3 is TGTGCCAGCAGTTACTCGATTGCGGGACAGGGGGCTTTCTTT. Translating it yields CASSYSIAGQGAFF.

The chain employs TRBV3-1 (or the pseudogene TRBV3-2) and TRBJ2-7; D might be TRBD1 or TRBD2, each matching 6 bases. Germline assignment: CDR1 LGHDT and CDR2 YNNKEL (reference sequence). CDR3 length equals 13 residues. V was clipped by 3 bases and J by 4 bases, with 10 bases between them. Here the CDR3 DNA reads TGTGCCAGCAGCCACACAGGGACTTACGAGCAGTACTTC. Translation gives CASSHTGTYEQYF.

J is TRBJ2-7 and V is TRBV10-3; 9 bases line up with TRBD2. The V and J ends lost 0 bases and 6 bases, in that order; junction bases with no gene match: 15. The germline CDR1 and CDR2 sequences are ENHRY and SYGVKD. The CDR3 length is 18 residues. The CDR3 here is CAISESNLAGNRLGEQYF. CDR3 sequence (DNA): TGTGCCATCAGTGAGTCGAACCTAGCGGGGAACCGTCTAGGCGAGCAGTACTTC.

The chain links TRBV6-5 to TRBJ1-2; tentative D call: TRBD1 (6 bases). V lost 6 bases to trimming and J lost 4 bases, with 9 bases between them. Germline V gene data show CDR1 as MNHEY and CDR2 as SVGAGI. The CDR3 sequence is 12 residues long. As DNA, the CDR3 is TGTGCCAGCAGGGACAGTTTCTATGGCTACACCTTC. It yields the protein CASRDSFYGYTF.

The chain recombines TRBV29-1 with TRBJ1-4, with D possibly TRBD1 on 5 matching bases. The germline V and J ends were trimmed by 4 bases and 0 bases, with 18 bases remaining between them. The CDR3 extends over 17 amino acids. Germline loops: CDR1 SQVTM, CDR2 ANQGSEA. CDR3 loop: CSVVGGTEVPTNEKLFF. The CDR3 DNA follows: TGCAGCGTTGTGGGGGGGACCGAAGTTCCAACTAATGAAAAACTGTTTTTT.

The V call is TRBV12-3 or TRBV12-4, the J call TRBJ2-1; D unclear. V shed 2 bases and J shed 4 bases, with 6 bases lying between them. The CDR3 is 13 amino acids. CDR3 bases: TGTGCCAGCAGTTTATCTGGGTACAATGAGCAGTTCTTC. Its protein product is CASSLSGYNEQFF.

In its sample, this clone was seen a few times. V usage is TRBV14 and J usage is TRBJ2-7, with 7 bases aligning to TRBD2. This CDR3 comprises 18 residues. The germline V gene encodes CDR1 SGHDN and CDR2 FVKESK. V dropped 2 bases and J dropped 0; count of bases not matched to a gene: 13. CDR3 DNA sequence: TGTGCCAGCAGCCAAAGATCTTTGGGGGGAGGGCCCTCCTACGAGCAGTACTTC. Translated: CASSQRSLGGGPSYEQYF.

The chain links TRBV27 to TRBJ2-7, with D possibly matching TRBD1 (6 bases). Between the trimmed V and J ends, which lost 2 bases and 2 bases, there was a span of 13 bases. Germline lookup yields CDR1 MNHEY and CDR2 SMNVEV (reference sequence). The CDR3 sequence is 15 residues long. CDR3 sequence reads: CASSLHRVPTYEQYF. The CDR3 DNA is TGTGCCAGCAGTTTACACAGGGTACCCACCTACGAGCAGTACTTC.

This chain connects TRBV10-2 to TRBJ2-7; 7 bases match TRBD1. CDR1 WSHSY and CDR2 SAAADI come from the germline V gene. Trimming removed 3 bases from V and 1 base from J; junction bases left unmatched: 9. The length of the CDR3 is 16 residues. For the CDR3, the DNA is TGCGCCAGCAGTGACGCAGGGGGTGGCAGGTCCTACGAGCAGTACTTC. This codes for CASSDAGGGRSYEQYF.

CDR3 residues: CASSKRTSLKETQYF. CDR3 sequence (DNA): TGTGCCAGCAGCAAGAGGACTAGTCTGAAAGAGACCCAGTACTTC. The rearrangement uses TRBV11-1 and TRBJ2-5; 7 bases line up with TRBD2. Trimming removed 5 bases from V and 3 bases from J; junction bases left unmatched: 9. The CDR3 runs 15 residues. The germline V gene encodes CDR1 SGHAT and CDR2 FQDESV (reference sequence).